This T cell receptor beta chain is from a study of identical twins. Study conclusions and caveats: Reduced insertions were recorded for abundant cord blood beta clonotypes, with no such pattern in memory repertoires. Out-of-frame alpha sequences shared by twins were enriched for low generation probability.

TCRdb used MiXCR to reprocess the 5' RACE reads, holding one entry per CDR3 protein. The table includes about 280,000 distinct CDR3 sequences, 8% to 9% detected once. The CDR3 is 16 amino acids. Trimming pared 0 bases from V and 0 bases from J, leaving 9 bases between. Per the germline V gene, CDR1 is SGHDT and CDR2 is YYEEEE. This clonotype was seen many times. What it binds is unknown. The same sample was also used in a study of yellow fever vaccine responses in identical twins.

The sequencing input was memory (CD45RO+) T cells sorted from blood. The clonotype originates from a woman younger than 35 in good health. V gene TRBV5-6 combines with J gene TRBJ2-2; no firm D call. CDR3 protein: CASSLAPGANTGELFF. CDR3 DNA sequence: TGTGCCAGCAGCTTGGCTCCGGGCGCGAACACCGGGGAGCTGTTTTTT.